The source of this T cell receptor beta chain is a study of shared clonotypes between healthy human individuals. Overall study context: The composition of the donors was two women and a few men aged 18 to 49. Findings and caveats of the study: Naive subsets generally had larger estimated richness than memory subsets. Generation probabilities were higher for clonotypes shared across all four sorted-subset donors than for unshared ones. Clonotype sharing among donors was thought likely to change with sequencing depth.

This clone came up once. Its antigen is not identified. Profiling relied on immunoSEQ multiplex PCR, and the TCRdb table lists in-frame clones only, not all of them. The sample holds some 380,000 clones, 90% to 98% seen once. Trimming cost V 6 bases and J 4 bases; bases outside gene matches: 9. CDR3 size: 15 residues. Germline V gene lookup returns CDR1 MNHEY and CDR2 SVGAGI. The source material was memory CD8+ T cells sorted from blood. The sample's subset: CD45RO+ cells pooled with CCR7-negative TemRA cells. This chain joins TRBV6-5 and TRBJ2-5, with TRBD2 identical over 9 bases. The origin of this receptor is a man aged 25-45 years in good health. Here the CDR3 reads CASRTGTSFPETQYF. The DNA of the CDR3 is TGTGCCAGCAGAACCGGGACTAGCTTTCCAGAGACCCAGTACTTC.